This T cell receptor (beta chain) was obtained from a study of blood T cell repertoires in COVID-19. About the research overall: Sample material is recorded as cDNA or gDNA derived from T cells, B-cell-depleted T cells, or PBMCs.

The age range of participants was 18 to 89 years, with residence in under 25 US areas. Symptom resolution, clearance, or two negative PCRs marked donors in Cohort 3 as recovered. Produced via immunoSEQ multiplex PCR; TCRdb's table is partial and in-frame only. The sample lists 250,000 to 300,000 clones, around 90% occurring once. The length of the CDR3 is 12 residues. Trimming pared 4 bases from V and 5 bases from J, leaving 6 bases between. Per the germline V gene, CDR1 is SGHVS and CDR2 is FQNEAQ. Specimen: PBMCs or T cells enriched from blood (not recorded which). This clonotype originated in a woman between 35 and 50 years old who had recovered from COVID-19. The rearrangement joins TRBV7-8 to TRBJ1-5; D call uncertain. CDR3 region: CASSSFDQPQHF. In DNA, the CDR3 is TGTGCCAGCAGCTCCTTTGATCAGCCCCAGCATTTT.